This entry features one T cell receptor (beta chain) sequence. Its antigen is undetermined. This entry belongs to a study of tumor and adjacent non-tumor tissue in lung cancer. Study details: The cohort had 12 to 13 adenocarcinoma, 2 squamous cell and 1 small cell patients. Study-wide findings and caveats: Top 100 clones took a larger repertoire share in normal lung. Significantly higher TCR diversity was found in tumor than normal lung.

TCRbeta libraries were built with three rounds of nested PCR, modified from ARM-PCR. TCRdb called the multiplex PCR reads again in MiXCR, with one record for every CDR3 protein. The repertoire has roughly 69,000 distinct CDR3 sequences, more than 75% of them found once; the top ten carry 35% to 55%. The template was RNA from unsorted bulk tissue. The normal lung tissue was taken more than 3 cm from the tumor edge. V dropped 5 bases and J dropped 3; count of bases not matched to a gene: 3. In germline, CDR1 is SGHAT, CDR2 FQNNGV. The CDR3 runs 14 residues. The source is a man aged 55 to 70 with non-small cell lung cancer. The rearrangement joins TRBV11-2 to TRBJ2-2, with 7 bases aligning to TRBD1. The sequenced material came from distant non-tumor lung tissue. This CDR3 reads CASSPDRDTGELFF. The CDR3 DNA sequence: TGTGCCAGCAGCCCCGACAGGGACACCGGGGAGCTGTTTTTT.